Given below is one T cell receptor beta chain in context. Its specificity is unknown. This table comes from immunoSEQ multiplex PCR, and its TCRdb copy is limited to in-frame clones, with some not included. This table holds over 200,000 clones, roughly 84% found once. This sample was taken from a study of cytomegalovirus exposure and HLA in healthy donors. The overall study: The approximately 670 first-cohort repertoires and the 120 or so validation repertoires shared the same platform, a later analysis reported.

This CDR3 has 17 residues. Trimming cost V 6 bases and J 1 base; bases outside gene matches: 11. Germline loops: CDR1 SEHNR, CDR2 FQNEAQ (reference sequence). Broader study findings: The study recorded 160 or so TCR beta chains that were cytomegalovirus-associated. Cytomegalovirus status, reportedly, was diagnosed with high specificity and sensitivity by the classifier. Testing in vitro showed a few CMV-associated chains specific for CMV antigens.

Sequenced sample: PBMCs. This TCR was sampled from a woman in her late teens or twenties in good health and CMV-seropositive. V usage is TRBV7-9 and J usage is TRBJ2-5; 10 bases align to TRBD2. CDR3 in amino acids: CASSSGISGRIQETQYF. CDR3 nucleotides: TGTGCCAGCAGTTCTGGGATTAGCGGGAGGATCCAAGAGACCCAGTACTTC.